This record concerns one T cell receptor (beta chain) sequence. This entry belongs to a study of Ad26.COV2.S vaccination and SARS-CoV-2 variants. Treatment described: some 20 received Ad26.COV2.S at low or high dose, single or two shots; several received placebo; per-sample allocation not given. The study sampled participants on day 63 after the first vaccine or placebo injection. Measured with immunoSEQ multiplex PCR; TCRdb has only the in-frame clones, and not every one. The repertoire holds roughly 320,000 clones, with around 87% as singletons. The germline CDR1 and CDR2 sequences are GTSNPN and SVGIG (reference sequence). The CDR3 totals 15 residues. V was cut by 0 bases and J by 5 bases, with 16 bases left in between.

The receptor was isolated from a person between 18 and 60 years old who received the Ad26.COV2.S COVID-19 vaccine or a placebo. The chain combines TRBV30 with TRBJ1-2; D remains unclear. The sequencing here drew on peripheral blood, taken in a trial of Ad26.COV2.S vaccine versus placebo. The CDR3 DNA is TGTGCCTGGAGTGTAACCCTCGGGAGAAGTTATGGCTACACCTTC. Residues: CAWSVTLGRSYGYTF.